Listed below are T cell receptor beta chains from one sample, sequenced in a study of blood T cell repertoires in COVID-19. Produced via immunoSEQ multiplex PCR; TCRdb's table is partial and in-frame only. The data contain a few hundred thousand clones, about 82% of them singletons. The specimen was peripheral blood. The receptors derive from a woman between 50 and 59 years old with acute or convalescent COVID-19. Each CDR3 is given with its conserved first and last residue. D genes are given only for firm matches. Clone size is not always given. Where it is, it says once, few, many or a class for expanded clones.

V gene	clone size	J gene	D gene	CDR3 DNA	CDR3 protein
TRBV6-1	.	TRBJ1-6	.	TGTGCCAGCAGTGGACCCCGGCGGGGGGCGGGATCACCCCTCCACTTT	CASSGPRRGAGSPLHF
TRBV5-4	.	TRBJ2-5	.	TGTGCCAGCAGCCTCCCCATGGGGGGAATACAAGAGACCCAGTACTTC	CASSLPMGGIQETQYF
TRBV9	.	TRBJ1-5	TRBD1	TGTGCCAGCAGCGTAGCAACACCGGGACAGGACAATCAGCCCCAGCATTTT	CASSVATPGQDNQPQHF
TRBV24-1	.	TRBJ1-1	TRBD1	TGTGCCACCAGTGACCAAAGACAGGGGGCGAACACTGAAGCTTTCTTT	CATSDQRQGANTEAFF
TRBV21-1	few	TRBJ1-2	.	.	CASSKFGTGAQYGYTF
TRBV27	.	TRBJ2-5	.	TGTGCCAGCAGTTTTAGAGAGACCCAGTACTTC	CASSFRETQYF
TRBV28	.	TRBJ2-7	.	TGTGCCAGCAGTTTAACCTTTGGCAAGGAGCAGTACTTC	CASSLTFGKEQYF
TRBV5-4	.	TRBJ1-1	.	TGTGCCAGCAGATCCATGGCAGGGTCCGCTGAAGCTTTCTTT	CASRSMAGSAEAFF
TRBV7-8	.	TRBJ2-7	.	TGTGCCAGCAGCAAAGAGGGTTATCTCCACGAGCAGTACTTC	CASSKEGYLHEQYF
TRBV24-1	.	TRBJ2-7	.	TGTGCCACCAGTGAGACAGGTATCTACGAGCAGTACTTC	CATSETGIYEQYF
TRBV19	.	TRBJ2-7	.	TGTGCCAGTAGTATAGATTGGACAGTCTACGAGCAGTACTTC	CASSIDWTVYEQYF
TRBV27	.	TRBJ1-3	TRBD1	TGTGCCAGCAGTTTCCCTCGGACAGGGTATGGAGGAAACACCATATATTTT	CASSFPRTGYGGNTIYF